Listed here are 25 T cell receptor beta chains from one sample, sequenced in a study of cytomegalovirus exposure and HLA in healthy donors. Both 60 Vbeta primers and 13 Jbeta primers went into the PCR. Method: immunoSEQ multiplex PCR; TCRdb's copy keeps in-frame clones and lacks some. Here the sample spans approximately 100,000 clones, roughly 70% being singletons. The source material was PBMCs. The receptor source for this set is a man in his forties or fifties in good health and CMV-seronegative.

The chain recombines TRBV25-1 with TRBJ1-5; 9 nucleotides align to TRBD1. Germline CDR1 MGHDK, CDR2 SYGVNS. V lost 6 bases to trimming and J lost 3 bases; unmatched junction nucleotides: 3. The CDR3 length is 14 residues. The CDR3 bases are TGTGCCAGCAGCACAGGGGGCCTCAATCAGCCCCAGCATTTT. This sequence encodes CASSTGGLNQPQHF.

V usage is TRBV6-6 and J usage is TRBJ1-5; maybe TRBD1 (5 bases). CDR1 and CDR2 (germline): MNHNY, SVGAGI (reference sequence). V lost 6 bases and J lost 3, with 12 bases in between. The CDR3 consists of 14 residues. CDR3 sequence reads: CASRPQGSNQPQHF. The CDR3 bases are TGTGCCAGCAGGCCGCAGGGATCCAATCAGCCCCAGCATTTT.

The rearrangement joins TRBV14 to TRBJ2-1, with a tentative D call TRBD2 (7 bases). The CDR3 has 13 residues. Trimming stripped 0 bases from V and 10 bases from J, with 10 bases between. Looked up from germline, CDR1 is SGHDN and CDR2 is FVKESK. CDR3 nucleotide sequence: TGTGCCAGCAGCCAAGAGCGGGGGCAAGAGCAGTTCTTC. Residues: CASSQERGQEQFF.

The chain links TRBV23-1 to TRBJ2-5, with D possibly being TRBD1 (6 bases). TRBV23-1 is known as an ORF, though its function is uncertain. This CDR3 is built from 15 residues. Trimming pared 4 bases from V and 9 bases from J, leaving 21 bases between. The CDR3 here is CASSPPEDSNGAQYF. CDR3 in DNA: TGCGCCAGCAGTCCACCCGAGGACAGTAACGGGGCCCAGTACTTC.

The gene calls are TRBV29-1 and TRBJ1-5, with D possibly being TRBD1 (5 bases). The V and J ends lost 4 bases and 2 bases respectively, with 15 bases between them. The CDR3 is 15 residues long. Germline-derived CDR1 and CDR2 are SQVTM and ANQGSEA. CDR3: CSVGPAGGGNQPQHF. CDR3 nucleotide sequence: TGCAGCGTTGGGCCTGCCGGGGGAGGCAATCAGCCCCAGCATTTT.

The chain carries TRBV7-9 and TRBJ2-5; TRBD2 might be the D (5 bases). CDR1 SEHNR and CDR2 FQNEAQ come from the germline V gene (reference sequence). The CDR3 covers 14 residues. Trimming took off 5 bases at V and 2 bases at J, with 12 bases between the two ends. The CDR3 coding sequence is TGTGCCAGCAGCCGTTACGGGGAACAAGAGACCCAGTACTTC. This encodes CASSRYGEQETQYF. The variable domain in full, with the rest retrieved from reference TRBV7-9 and TRBJ2-5, is DTGVSQNPRHKITKRGQNVTFRCDPISEHNRLYWYRQTLGQGPEFLTYFQNEAQLEKSRLLSDRFSAERPKGSFSTLEIQRTEQGDSAMYLCASSRYGEQETQYFGPGTRLLVL.

This chain links TRBV29-1 with TRBJ1-5, with D possibly being TRBD1 (6 bases). The CDR3 loop spans 14 amino acids. V gave up 3 bases and J gave up 2 bases, with 11 bases separating them. Per germline, CDR1 SQVTM and CDR2 ANQGSEA. The CDR3 region is CSVDIGGGNQPQHF. The CDR3 DNA follows: TGCAGCGTTGATATAGGGGGGGGCAATCAGCCCCAGCATTTT.

This clone has a handful of counts. The rearrangement uses TRBV6-5 and TRBJ2-7; TRBD1 agrees at 8 bases. The CDR3 has 14 amino acids. The V gene end was trimmed by 6 bases and the J gene end by 5 bases; junction bases not matched to a gene: 9. Looked up from germline, CDR1 is MNHEY and CDR2 is SVGAGI. DNA for the CDR3: TGTGCCAGCAGGGATTGGACAGGGACCCACGAGCAGTACTTC. It yields the protein CASRDWTGTHEQYF.

This chain connects TRBV5-5 to TRBJ1-1; no reliable D call. The germline gives CDR1 SGHKS, CDR2 YYEKEE (reference sequence). There are 16 residues in the CDR3. Trimming took off 1 base at V and 1 base at J, with 14 bases between the two ends. This CDR3 reads CASSLTSRPGNTEAFF. The CDR3 DNA sequence: TGTGCCAGCAGCTTGACTTCCAGACCGGGGAACACTGAAGCTTTCTTT.

This clone was detected only once. The chain recombines TRBV7-2 with TRBJ1-1; D is unresolved. This CDR3 is 13 amino acids long. The germline V and J ends were trimmed by 2 bases and 0 bases, with 4 bases remaining between them. Looked up from germline, CDR1 is SGHTA and CDR2 is FQGNSA. CDR3 sequence (DNA): TGTGCCAGCAGCTTACAGATGAACACTGAAGCTTTCTTT. This codes for CASSLQMNTEAFF.

This chain links TRBV29-1 with TRBJ2-1, with 9 nucleotides matching TRBD1. The germline CDR1 and CDR2 sequences are SQVTM and ANQGSEA. The ends lost 6 bases at V and 6 bases at J; junction bases unmatched: 12. The CDR3 runs to 15 residues. CDR3 DNA: TGCAGCGTCCAAGGGACAGGGCAAGGGAGCAATGAGCAGTTCTTC. As protein: CSVQGTGQGSNEQFF.

The chain uses TRBV5-1 and TRBJ2-3, with 9 bases lining up with TRBD2. V lost 7 bases and J lost 1; bases outside the gene matches: 4. This CDR3 region has 14 residues. CDR1 SGHRS and CDR2 YFSETQ come from the germline V gene. The CDR3 loop reads CASARTSGTDTQYF. CDR3 coding DNA: TGCGCCAGCGCACGGACTAGCGGCACAGATACGCAGTATTTT.

The rearrangement joins TRBV4-2 to TRBJ2-2, with D possibly matching TRBD1 (5 bases). This CDR3 is 13 amino acids long. V dropped 7 bases and J dropped 0 bases, with 6 bases sitting between them. The germline V gene encodes CDR1 LGHNA and CDR2 YNFKEQ. The CDR3 loop is CASMTANTGELFF. In nucleotides, the CDR3 is TGTGCCAGCATGACAGCGAACACCGGGGAGCTGTTTTTT.

The chain joins TRBV27 to TRBJ1-1; perhaps TRBD1 as D (6 bases). With 5 bases removed from V and 5 bases from J, the gap between germline ends came to 9 bases. There are 12 residues in the CDR3. The germline gives CDR1 MNHEY, CDR2 SMNVEV (reference sequence). CDR3 nucleotide sequence: TGTGCCAGCAGTCCTCAGGGGACTGAAGCTTTCTTT. Protein product: CASSPQGTEAFF.

This clone was seen more than once but under ten times. The chain carries TRBV28 and TRBJ1-5; the match to TRBD1 covers 8 bases. CDR1 is MDHEN and CDR2 is SYDVKM in the germline V gene. V shed 4 bases and J 5 bases; nucleotides not matched to a gene: 10. This CDR3 region has 16 residues. This CDR3 is CASSYWGQARDQPQHF. CDR3 sequence (DNA): TGTGCCAGCAGTTATTGGGGACAGGCGCGGGATCAGCCCCAGCATTTT. The whole variable domain, filled in from reference TRBV28 and TRBJ1-5, reads DVKVTQSSRYLVKRTGEKVFLECVQDMDHENMFWYRQDPGLGLRLIYFSYDVKMKEKGDIPEGYSVSREKKERFSLILESASTNQTSMYLCASSYWGQARDQPQHFGDGTRLSIL.

The V and J genes are TRBV27 and TRBJ2-1; D remains ambiguous. This CDR3 contains 14 residues. In germline, CDR1 is MNHEY, CDR2 SMNVEV (reference sequence). Trimming pared 6 bases from V and 4 bases from J, leaving 13 bases between. The CDR3 reads CASSPPYEYNEQFF. In DNA form, the CDR3 reads TGTGCCAGCAGCCCTCCCTATGAATACAATGAGCAGTTCTTC.

The chain combines TRBV27 with TRBJ2-3; TRBD1 agrees at 12 bases. Germline V gene lookup returns CDR1 MNHEY and CDR2 SMNVEV (reference sequence). V trimming: 3 bases; J trimming: 1 base; junction bases outside the gene matches: 5. This CDR3 is 17 amino acids long. This CDR3 reads CASSFLGQGARTDTQYF. CDR3 in DNA: TGTGCCAGCAGTTTTCTGGGACAGGGGGCGCGCACAGATACGCAGTATTTT.

This clone was seen a handful of times. The V and J genes are TRBV7-9 and TRBJ1-5; 8 bases match TRBD1. This CDR3 comprises 15 residues. Unmatched junction bases numbered 11, after V lost 5 bases and J lost 8 bases. The germline V gene encodes CDR1 SEHNR and CDR2 FQNEAQ (reference sequence). The CDR3 coding sequence is TGTGCCAGCAGCCGCGACAGGGGATTCAGGGAGCCCCAGCATTTT. Its protein product is CASSRDRGFREPQHF. The full variable domain, completed using reference TRBV7-9 and TRBJ1-5, is DTGVSQNPRHKITKRGQNVTFRCDPISEHNRLYWYRQTLGQGPEFLTYFQNEAQLEKSRLLSDRFSAERPKGSFSTLEIQRTEQGDSAMYLCASSRDRGFREPQHFGDGTRLSIL.

The gene calls are TRBV6-5 and TRBJ1-1; D is possibly TRBD1 (6 bases). Trimming took 3 bases from V and 4 from J, leaving 9 bases between them. The CDR3 totals 13 residues. Per the germline V gene, CDR1 is MNHEY and CDR2 is SVGAGI. This chain's CDR3 is CASSYVGGTEAFF. The DNA for the CDR3 is TGTGCCAGCAGTTATGTAGGGGGCACTGAAGCTTTCTTT.

Note on this clone: Relative to the germline gene, one junction end is altered; a read error may explain this. J is TRBJ2-2 and V is TRBV7-3; the D gene is possibly TRBD1 (5 bases). The CDR3 loop spans 13 amino acids. Looked up from germline, CDR1 is SGHTA and CDR2 is FQGTGA. The CDR3 DNA follows: TGTGCCAACAGCCCAACAGGCGCCGGGGAGCTGTTTTTT. It codes for CANSPTGAGELFF.

This clone was recorded a few times. The chain employs TRBV5-1 and TRBJ2-1, with TRBD2 matching 11 bases. In germline, CDR1 is SGHRS, CDR2 YFSETQ. The CDR3 is made up of 15 amino acids. The ends lost 8 bases at V and 5 bases at J; junction bases unmatched: 9. Here the CDR3 DNA reads TGCGCCAGGAGCAAGGGGACTAGCGGAAACAATGAGCAGTTCTTC. Translating it yields CARSKGTSGNNEQFF.

The genes are TRBV7-9 and TRBJ1-6, with 8 bases identical to TRBD1. This CDR3 has 14 amino acids. Germline V gives CDR1 SEHNR, CDR2 FQNEAQ (reference sequence). V trimming: 6 bases; J trimming: 9 bases; junction bases outside the gene matches: 7. The CDR3 sequence: CASRPQGGGSPLHF. CDR3 bases: TGTGCCAGCAGGCCACAGGGGGGCGGTTCACCCCTCCACTTT.

The chain recombines TRBV13 with TRBJ1-3; D is undetermined. Trimming shortened V by 0 bases and J by 4 bases, and 7 bases separated the two germline ends. Per the germline V gene, CDR1 is PRHDT and CDR2 is FYEKMQ (reference sequence). The CDR3 consists of 14 residues. CDR3 protein: CASSLGAAGNTIYF. The DNA for the CDR3 is TGTGCCAGCAGCTTAGGAGCGGCGGGAAACACCATATATTTT.

The V gene is TRBV5-5, the J gene TRBJ2-7; 14 bases are a match to TRBD2. The CDR3 has 15 residues. CDR1 and CDR2 (germline): SGHKS, YYEKEE (reference sequence). V lost 6 bases, J lost 3 bases, and 5 bases stayed unmatched. CDR3 protein: CASNSGLAGVYEQYF. The CDR3 region has the DNA TGTGCCAGCAATTCGGGACTAGCGGGGGTCTACGAGCAGTACTTC. The full variable domain, with the rest looked up from reference TRBV5-5 and TRBJ2-7, is DAGVTQSPTHLIKTRGQQVTLRCSPISGHKSVSWYQQVLGQGPQFIFQYYEKEERGRGNFPDRFSARQFPNYSSELNVNALLLGDSALYLCASNSGLAGVYEQYFGPGTRLTVT.

This chain connects TRBV7-9 to TRBJ2-7, with a possible D match to TRBD2 (6 bases). Per germline, CDR1 SEHNR and CDR2 FQNEAQ (reference sequence). This CDR3 is 13 amino acids long. The V gene lost 6 bases and the J gene lost 7 bases, with 16 bases spanning the gap. The CDR3 here is CASSPQPLAEQYF. In nucleotides, the CDR3 is TGTGCCAGCAGTCCCCAGCCTCTAGCGGAGCAGTACTTC.